These 28 T cell receptor beta chains came from one sample sequenced in a study of cytomegalovirus exposure and HLA in healthy donors. The PCR contained 60 Vbeta and 13 Jbeta primers. Profiled with immunoSEQ multiplex PCR; TCRdb holds only in-frame clones, not every one. The sample lists over 75,000 clones, about 75% occurring once. Source material: PBMCs. The receptor source for this set is a man aged 35-49 years in good health and CMV-seropositive.

V gene TRBV7-7 combines with J gene TRBJ2-5; D ambiguous. This CDR3 contains 14 residues. Germline CDR1 reads SSHAT; CDR2 reads FNYEAQ (reference sequence). In DNA, the CDR3 is TGTGCTGGCAGCTTAGCTGCGGTAGGAGAGACCCAGTACTTC. Its translation: CAGSLAAVGETQYF.

This clone was detected a few times. This chain uses TRBV11-2 with TRBJ1-4; 7 nucleotides align to TRBD1. CDR3 length: 16 amino acids. The V segment lost 5 bases and the J segment 6 bases; nucleotides outside the gene matches: 12. Germline CDR1 reads SGHAT; CDR2 reads FQNNGV. The CDR3 loop reads CASSPLATGTDEKLFF. The CDR3 bases are TGTGCCAGCAGCCCCCTTGCGACAGGGACGGATGAAAAACTGTTTTTT.

V gene TRBV28 combines with J gene TRBJ2-7, with a tentative D call TRBD2 (6 bases). CDR1 is MDHEN and CDR2 is SYDVKM in the germline V gene. Trimming removed 3 bases at V and 0 bases at J, with 21 bases between. CDR3 length: 18 residues. CDR3 amino acids: CASSFVSGVGRNSYEQYF. In DNA form, the CDR3 reads TGTGCCAGCAGTTTCGTTAGCGGTGTCGGGCGGAACTCCTACGAGCAGTACTTC.

This chain links TRBV7-8 with TRBJ2-5, with TRBD2 identical over 9 bases. The CDR3 is made up of 16 amino acids. V shed 2 bases, J shed 5 bases, and the junction held 9 bases outside the gene matches. CDR1 and CDR2 (germline): SGHVS, FQNEAQ. For the CDR3, the DNA is TGTGCCAGCAGCTTATTTGGCGGGAGGGCGGGGGAGACCCAGTACTTC. Translated, it gives CASSLFGGRAGETQYF.

The V and J genes are TRBV7-2 and TRBJ2-3; D possibly corresponds to TRBD1 (7 bases). The V gene's germline CDR1 is SGHTA and CDR2 FQGNSA. The CDR3 covers 15 residues. V lost 6 bases and J 3 bases, leaving 16 bases between the germline ends. In DNA form, the CDR3 reads TGTGCCAGCAGTTTCTTGACAGGGAGGACAGATACGCAGTATTTT. Protein product: CASSFLTGRTDTQYF.

Here the CDR3 DNA reads TGTGCCAGCAGCCCGGACTTGGCGGGAACGTACGAGCAGTACTTC. Its translation is CASSPDLAGTYEQYF. This chain uses TRBV5-4 with TRBJ2-7; tentative D call: TRBD2 (6 bases). Germline loops: CDR1 SGHNT, CDR2 YYREEE (reference sequence). Trimming left V 4 bases short and J 4 bases short, with 18 bases between. The CDR3 has 15 residues. Using reference TRBV5-4 and TRBJ2-7 for the parts outside the CDR3, the full variable domain is ETGVTQSPTHLIKTRGQQVTLRCSSQSGHNTVSWYQQALGQGPQFIFQYYREEENGRGNFPPRFSGLQFPNYSSELNVNALELDDSALYLCASSPDLAGTYEQYFGPGTRLTVT.

The count of this clone is one. The chain joins TRBV19 to TRBJ2-2, with 8 nucleotides matching TRBD1. V dropped 3 bases and J dropped 5; count of bases not matched to a gene: 8. CDR3 length: 16 amino acids. Germline CDR1 reads LNHDA; CDR2 reads SQIVND (reference sequence). For the CDR3, the DNA is TGTGCCAGTAGTATTCGCCAGGGGGCAGGGACCGGGGAGCTGTTTTTT. This translates into CASSIRQGAGTGELFF.

The V and J genes are TRBV9 and TRBJ1-6; D is possibly TRBD1 (6 bases). CDR1 and CDR2 (germline): SGDLS, YYNGEE. Trimming cost V 0 bases and J 0 bases, with 10 bases left between them. The length of the CDR3 is 17 residues. For the CDR3, the DNA is TGTGCCAGCAGCGTAGTAGACAGGCCCTCCTATAATTCACCCCTCCACTTT. This codes for CASSVVDRPSYNSPLHF.

This clone was picked up one time. One end of the junction varies from germline; a read error may be responsible. The V gene is TRBV7-9, the J gene TRBJ2-7, with D possibly being TRBD1 (5 bases). Germline values: CDR1 SEHNR, CDR2 FQNEAQ (reference sequence). CDR3 length: 12 amino acids. The CDR3 reads CSSRHDSYEQYF. The CDR3 nucleotides read TGTTCCAGCCGTCATGACAGTTACGAGCAGTACTTC.

The V call is TRBV7-2, the J call TRBJ2-7, with TRBD1 matching over 7 bases. Trimming took 1 base from V and 4 from J; bases not matched to a gene: 4. Germline loops: CDR1 SGHTA, CDR2 FQGNSA. The CDR3 runs to 14 residues. The CDR3: CASSLVGTEYEQYF. The DNA for the CDR3 is TGTGCCAGCAGCTTAGTAGGGACAGAATACGAGCAGTACTTC.

This rearrangement joins TRBV29-1 to TRBJ2-5, with D tentatively TRBD1 (6 bases). The CDR3 has 13 amino acids. V gave up 6 bases and J gave up 1 base, with 12 bases separating them. CDR1 and CDR2 (germline): SQVTM, ANQGSEA. CDR3: CSVQRGTQETQYF. For the CDR3, the DNA is TGCAGCGTCCAGAGGGGGACCCAAGAGACCCAGTACTTC.

The chain carries TRBV27 and TRBJ2-1, with 7 bases lining up with TRBD2. Germline CDR1 is MNHEY and CDR2 is SMNVEV (reference sequence). CDR3 length: 15 amino acids. The V gene end was trimmed by 2 bases and the J gene end by 9 bases; junction bases not matched to a gene: 10. CDR3 region: CASSLMGEGRGEQFF. As DNA, the CDR3 is TGTGCCAGCAGTTTAATGGGGGAGGGCCGAGGTGAGCAGTTCTTC.

This chain uses TRBV5-1 with TRBJ2-3, with 8 bases matching TRBD1. Unmatched junction bases numbered 8, after V lost 2 bases and J lost 6 bases. The germline CDR1 and CDR2 sequences are SGHRS and YFSETQ. CDR3 length: 15 residues. The CDR3 DNA follows: TGCGCCAGCAGCTTACACGGGACAGGAGGGGATACGCAGTATTTT. Translation: CASSLHGTGGDTQYF.

The J gene is TRBJ2-2, the V gene TRBV5-1; 8 nucleotides match TRBD1. The CDR3 contains 15 residues. Per the germline V gene, CDR1 is SGHRS and CDR2 is YFSETQ. V lost 5 bases and J lost 3; bases outside the gene matches: 6. The chain's CDR3 is CASSYRGLDTGELFF. CDR3 DNA sequence: TGCGCCAGCAGTTACAGGGGGTTGGACACCGGGGAGCTGTTTTTT.

This chain links TRBV5-1 with TRBJ2-2; D is undetermined. Germline V gene sequence: CDR1 SGHRS, CDR2 YFSETQ. V was pared by 0 bases and J by 5 bases, with 14 bases between. The CDR3 consists of 16 residues. CDR3 residues: CASSLAERRGTGELFF. The CDR3 nucleotides read TGCGCCAGCAGCTTGGCCGAGAGGAGAGGAACCGGGGAGCTGTTTTTT.

The rearrangement joins TRBV21-1 to TRBJ1-5; TRBD1 was called by the table and not checked on the DNA. TRBV21-1 is marked as a pseudogene. The CDR3 covers 19 residues. In DNA, the CDR3 is TGTGCCAGCAGCAAAGAGGACGCGGGGGACAGGGCGGGAAATCAGCCCCAGCATTTT. This translates into CASSKEDAGDRAGNQPQHF.

This CDR3 is CASSSWDSLGGETQYF. The CDR3 DNA reads TGTGCCAGCAGTTCCTGGGACTCCCTTGGGGGTGAGACCCAGTACTTC. The chain combines TRBV6-5 with TRBJ2-5, with D possibly matching TRBD2 (6 bases). The CDR3 covers 16 residues. CDR1 is MNHEY, CDR2 SVGAGI, per germline. V shed 4 bases and J shed 5 bases, with 20 bases lying between them.

This clone was seen a handful of times. The V call is TRBV7-2, the J call TRBJ2-1; 9 bases align to TRBD2. The CDR3 has 15 residues. Trimming at V came to 0 bases and at J to 7 bases, leaving 4 bases not matched to a gene. CDR1 and CDR2 (germline): SGHTA, FQGNSA. Here the CDR3 DNA reads TGTGCCAGCAGCTTAGCGCGGGGGGGTTTAAATGAGCAGTTCTTC. Translated, it gives CASSLARGGLNEQFF.

The chain employs TRBV5-6 and TRBJ2-5; 8 bases fit TRBD1. The junction had 10 bases not matched to a gene; V was cut back by 0 bases and J by 0 bases. Germline V gene lookup returns CDR1 SGHDT and CDR2 YYEEEE. This CDR3 contains 18 residues. CDR3 sequence: CASSLGPGTGGYQETQYF. The CDR3 DNA sequence: TGTGCCAGCAGCTTGGGGCCCGGAACAGGGGGGTACCAAGAGACCCAGTACTTC.

The chain joins TRBV5-1 to TRBJ2-2; D possibly corresponds to TRBD1 (5 bases). Trimming took off 5 bases at V and 2 bases at J, with 13 bases between the two ends. The germline V gene encodes CDR1 SGHRS and CDR2 YFSETQ. CDR3 size: 15 residues. The CDR3 spells CASSRSDSNTGELFF. As DNA, the CDR3 is TGCGCCAGCAGTAGGAGTGACAGTAACACCGGGGAGCTGTTTTTT. Looking up the rest from reference TRBV5-1 and TRBJ2-2 gives the full variable domain: KAGVTQTPRYLIKTRGQQVTLSCSPISGHRSVSWYQQTPGQGLQFLFEYFSETQRNKGNFPGRFSGRQFSNSRSEMNVSTLELGDSALYLCASSRSDSNTGELFFGEGSRLTVL.

In the case of this clone: Germline is not matched at one junction end, which may reflect a read error. This chain joins TRBV6-1 and TRBJ2-2; unclear D gene. The CDR3 is 14 residues long. Germline V gives CDR1 MNHNS, CDR2 SASEGT. DNA of the CDR3: TGTGCGAGCACGCTATCCGGGAACACCGGGGAGCTGTTTTTT. Residues: CASTLSGNTGELFF.

CDR3 in amino acids: CASSLQGSETQYF. DNA for the CDR3: TGTGCCAGCAGCTTACAGGGGTCAGAGACCCAGTACTTC. The genes are TRBV11-3 and TRBJ2-5; D is possibly TRBD1 (6 bases). CDR3 length: 13 amino acids. Between the trimmed V and J ends, which lost 2 bases and 4 bases, there was a span of 8 bases. Germline V gene data show CDR1 as SGHNT and CDR2 as YENEEA.

This clone was counted a single time. The rearrangement joins TRBV5-1 to TRBJ2-3, with TRBD2 matching over 10 bases. The CDR3 spans 19 residues. Trimming at V came to 3 bases and at J to 0 bases, leaving 13 bases not matched to a gene. CDR1 and CDR2 (germline): SGHRS, YFSETQ. CDR3 amino acids: CASSSSSGTSALSTDTQYF. CDR3 DNA: TGCGCCAGCAGCTCGTCCAGCGGGACTAGCGCGCTTAGCACAGATACGCAGTATTTT.

This clone has a single count. The V gene is TRBV9, the J gene TRBJ2-3; 7 bases agree with TRBD2. CDR1 is SGDLS and CDR2 is YYNGEE in the germline V gene. This CDR3 contains 16 residues. Trimming cost V 0 bases and J 3 bases; bases outside gene matches: 7. The CDR3 is CASSVGVGGRTDTQYF. The CDR3 DNA follows: TGTGCCAGCAGCGTAGGGGTGGGAGGGAGGACAGATACGCAGTATTTT.

As DNA, the CDR3 is TGCGCCAGCAAACTAGCGGGAGGGCCGGCTGGGCTCGAGCAGTACTTC. This codes for CASKLAGGPAGLEQYF. The genes are TRBV5-1 and TRBJ2-7; 13 bases match TRBD2. J lost 6 bases, V lost 6 bases, and 12 bases had no gene match. This CDR3 is 16 amino acids long. Germline CDR1 and CDR2: SGHRS and YFSETQ.

The chain employs TRBV11-2 and TRBJ2-7, with 8 bases fitting TRBD1. V lost 5 bases to trimming and J lost 0 bases; unmatched junction nucleotides: 3. Germline V gene sequence: CDR1 SGHAT, CDR2 FQNNGV. CDR3 length: 14 residues. This CDR3 reads CASSQDRASYEQYF. The CDR3 nucleotides read TGTGCCAGCAGCCAGGACAGGGCCTCCTACGAGCAGTACTTC.

This clone appeared once. The rearrangement joins TRBV14 to TRBJ2-7, with 12 nucleotides matching TRBD1. The CDR3 runs 15 residues. Germline CDR1 and CDR2: SGHDN and FVKESK. Losses at the gene ends were 3 bases for V and 3 bases for J; bases not matched to a gene: 3. The CDR3 DNA follows: TGTGCCAGCAGCCAGGGACAGGGGGCGAGCTACGAGCAGTACTTC. The encoded protein is CASSQGQGASYEQYF.

Remarks on this clone: The germline gene is not matched at one end of the junction; a read error may be the cause. The V gene is TRBV7-2, the J gene TRBJ2-7, with D unclear. Germline V gene lookup returns CDR1 SGHTA and CDR2 FQGNSA. The CDR3 sequence is 11 residues long. Here the CDR3 DNA reads TGTGCCAGCAGCTTGTCCTACGGGCAGTACTTC. Its protein product is CASSLSYGQYF.